The 31 T cell receptor beta chains given below trace back to one sample, sequenced in a study of cytomegalovirus exposure and HLA in healthy donors. The protocol was immunoSEQ multiplex PCR, while the TCRdb copy is restricted to in-frame clones and leaves out a portion. The sample lists fewer than 250,000 clones, over 80% seen once, with about 6% in the top ten. The material sequenced was PBMCs. These receptors were collected from a woman aged 18-30 years in good health and CMV-seronegative.

The chain is built from TRBV5-8 and TRBJ2-1; D is undetermined. Looked up from germline, CDR1 is SGHTS and CDR2 is YDEGEE. The CDR3 has 13 amino acids. V lost 2 bases to trimming and J lost 4 bases, with 7 bases between them. CDR3 coding DNA: TGTGCCAGCAGCTTACGAGCGTACAATGAGCAGTTCTTC. The encoded protein is CASSLRAYNEQFF.

The chain joins TRBV29-1 to TRBJ2-1, with D unresolved. The germline V gene encodes CDR1 SQVTM and CDR2 ANQGSEA. The CDR3 loop spans 15 amino acids. V was cut by 0 bases and J by 2 bases, with 11 bases left in between. Written as DNA, the CDR3 is TGCAGCGTTGAAGAAGGTCACGAAACCTACAATGAGCAGTTCTTC. It codes for CSVEEGHETYNEQFF.

This chain joins TRBV29-1 and TRBJ2-1; 9 bases agree with TRBD1. V was clipped by 5 bases and J by 8 bases; unmatched bases: 7. Germline V lookup: CDR1 SQVTM, CDR2 ANQGSEA. The CDR3 sequence is 13 residues long. For the CDR3, the DNA is TGCAGCGTTCCGGGACAGGGTGACTATGAGCAGTTCTTC. It yields the protein CSVPGQGDYEQFF.

The J gene is TRBJ2-1, the V gene TRBV30; D possibly matches TRBD1 or TRBD2 (6 bases each). Germline CDR1 GTSNPN, CDR2 SVGIG (reference sequence). Trimming pared 7 bases from V and 7 bases from J, leaving 20 bases between. This CDR3 spans 14 amino acids. The chain's CDR3 is CASQVGGGLNEQFF. Here the CDR3 DNA reads TGTGCCTCACAAGTGGGGGGCGGGTTGAATGAGCAGTTCTTC.

The CDR3: CASSHGTLDNSPLHF. DNA for the CDR3: TGCGCCAGCAGCCATGGGACGCTGGATAATTCACCCCTCCACTTT. The chain is built from TRBV4-1 and TRBJ1-6, with D perhaps TRBD1 (5 bases). V gave up 3 bases and J gave up 5 bases, with 11 bases separating them. Germline loops: CDR1 MGHRA, CDR2 YSYEKL. This CDR3 has 15 amino acids.

This chain connects TRBV19 to TRBJ1-5; D call uncertain. The germline CDR1 and CDR2 sequences are LNHDA and SQIVND (reference sequence). The CDR3 runs to 13 residues. Trimming pared 8 bases from V and 10 bases from J, leaving 18 bases between. CDR3 in amino acids: CASSLGFESPQHF. CDR3 nucleotides: TGTGCCAGTTCTTTGGGCTTTGAGAGCCCCCAGCATTTT.

The chain uses TRBV2 and TRBJ2-7, with TRBD2 matching 7 bases. CDR3 length: 15 residues. In germline, CDR1 is SNHLY, CDR2 FYNNEI. Germline trimming cut 6 bases from V and 5 bases from J; bases unmatched to any gene: 13. In DNA, the CDR3 is TGTGCCAGCAGGGGGGGAGCGCTAGCGGCTCACGAGCAGTACTTC. Translation gives CASRGGALAAHEQYF. The full variable domain, in which reference TRBV2 and TRBJ2-7 provide the parts outside the CDR3, is EPEVTQTPSHQVTQMGQEVILRCVPISNHLYFYWYRQILGQKVEFLVSFYNNEISEKSEIFDDQFSVERPDGSNFTLKIRSTKLEDSAMYFCASRGGALAAHEQYFGPGTRLTVT.

The V call is TRBV15, the J call TRBJ2-1; 10 nucleotides match TRBD2. The ends lost 0 bases at V and 0 bases at J; junction bases unmatched: 5. The germline V gene has CDR1 LNHNV and CDR2 YYDKDF (reference sequence). The CDR3 consists of 18 residues. In DNA, the CDR3 is TGTGCCACCAGCAGAGATAAACTAGCGGGGAGCTCCTACAATGAGCAGTTCTTC. This encodes CATSRDKLAGSSYNEQFF.

The chain employs TRBV5-1 and TRBJ2-3; tentatively, D is TRBD2 (6 bases). CDR1 and CDR2 (germline): SGHRS, YFSETQ. With 4 bases removed from V and 1 base from J, the gap between germline ends came to 19 bases. This CDR3 has 17 amino acids. The DNA for the CDR3 is TGCGCCAGCAGCCTCGATCCCGGGACTCCGGGCACAGATACGCAGTATTTT. Translation gives CASSLDPGTPGTDTQYF.

The chain recombines TRBV9 with TRBJ2-5; D not certain. Per the germline V gene, CDR1 is SGDLS and CDR2 is YYNGEE. The CDR3 sequence is 15 residues long. Trimming stripped 0 bases from V and 1 base from J, with 10 bases between. CDR3 residues: CASSVEGTLQETQYF. The CDR3 DNA follows: TGTGCCAGCAGCGTAGAAGGCACACTCCAAGAGACCCAGTACTTC.

The V and J genes are TRBV29-1 and TRBJ2-1, with 10 bases lining up with TRBD2. V gave up 4 bases and J gave up 7 bases; unmatched junction bases: 13. The CDR3 extends over 16 amino acids. The germline CDR1 and CDR2 sequences are SQVTM and ANQGSEA. DNA for the CDR3: TGCAGCGTTGGGGGGGCTAGCGGGAGAGGTCGTAATGAGCAGTTCTTC. It encodes CSVGGASGRGRNEQFF.

In the case of this clone: The same CDR3 can be traced to other DNA sequences in this sample. The rearrangement links TRBV9 to TRBJ1-2; no clear D gene. The V gene lost 2 bases and the J gene lost 7 bases, with 9 bases spanning the gap. Germline V gene sequence: CDR1 SGDLS, CDR2 YYNGEE. CDR3 size: 12 residues. The CDR3 spells CASSVGQSGYTF. The CDR3 coding sequence is TGTGCCAGCAGCGTCGGGCAGTCTGGCTACACCTTC.

This chain uses TRBV10-3 with TRBJ2-7; 8 bases align to TRBD1. V shed 3 bases, J shed 2 bases, and the junction held 3 bases outside the gene matches. The CDR3 extends over 14 amino acids. Germline values: CDR1 ENHRY, CDR2 SYGVKD. CDR3 nucleotide sequence: TGTGCCATCAGTGACGCAGGGGGCGCCTACGAGCAGTACTTC. Its translation: CAISDAGGAYEQYF.

The chain employs TRBV6-1 and TRBJ2-1, with 10 bases aligning to TRBD2. Germline assignment: CDR1 MNHNS and CDR2 SASEGT. The CDR3 contains 14 residues. V dropped 7 bases and J dropped 5; count of bases not matched to a gene: 5. The CDR3 DNA sequence: TGTGCCAGCATACTAGCGGGGCTTAACAATGAGCAGTTCTTC. Protein: CASILAGLNNEQFF.

This sequence joins TRBV9 and TRBJ1-1, with a weak D call TRBD1 (6 bases). The CDR3 is 16 amino acids. Between the trimmed V and J ends, which lost 3 bases and 0 bases, there was a span of 15 bases. Per germline, CDR1 SGDLS and CDR2 YYNGEE. In DNA, the CDR3 is TGTGCCAGCAGCGAAAGACGGACAGACATGAACACTGAAGCTTTCTTT. It yields the protein CASSERRTDMNTEAFF.

CDR3 protein: CASSVRLGKLFF. The CDR3 region has the DNA TGTGCCAGCAGTGTCCGACTAGGAAAACTGTTTTTT. J is TRBJ1-4 and V is TRBV27; D gene unclear. The CDR3 extends over 12 amino acids. V dropped 5 bases and J dropped 10 bases, with 11 bases sitting between them. In germline, CDR1 is MNHEY, CDR2 SMNVEV (reference sequence).

J is TRBJ2-1 and V is TRBV27; 7 nucleotides match TRBD1. The germline CDR1 and CDR2 sequences are MNHEY and SMNVEV (reference sequence). The junction had 9 bases not matched to a gene; V was cut back by 4 bases and J by 6 bases. CDR3 length: 15 amino acids. This CDR3 reads CASSYTGAGRNEQFF. DNA of the CDR3: TGTGCCAGCAGTTACACAGGGGCAGGGCGCAATGAGCAGTTCTTC.

V is TRBV10-3 and J is TRBJ1-5, with unresolved D. Trimming took 3 bases from V and 5 from J, leaving 8 bases between them. This CDR3 contains 13 residues. CDR1 and CDR2 (germline): ENHRY, SYGVKD. In nucleotides, the CDR3 is TGTGCCATCAGTGATAATTGGGATCAGCCCCAGCATTTT. Translated, it gives CAISDNWDQPQHF.

The chain joins TRBV27 to TRBJ1-6, with TRBD1 identical over 7 bases. V trimming: 6 bases; J trimming: 3 bases; junction bases outside the gene matches: 8. The CDR3 runs to 16 residues. Germline assignment: CDR1 MNHEY and CDR2 SMNVEV (reference sequence). The CDR3 spells CASSYQGQLYNSPLHF. CDR3 nucleotides: TGTGCCAGCAGCTATCAGGGACAGCTCTATAATTCACCCCTCCACTTT.

The chain uses TRBV30 and TRBJ2-4, with D hard to call. Germline lookup yields CDR1 GTSNPN and CDR2 SVGIG (reference sequence). Trimming removed 0 bases from V and 2 bases from J, with 2 bases in between. The CDR3 has 12 residues. CDR3 sequence: CAWSVSKNIQYF. The CDR3 DNA reads as TGTGCCTGGAGTGTATCCAAAAACATTCAGTACTTC.

This clone was picked up a small number of times. This chain joins TRBV4-1 and TRBJ1-5; unclear D gene. The germline V gene has CDR1 MGHRA and CDR2 YSYEKL. The germline V and J ends were trimmed by 4 bases and 4 bases, with 11 bases remaining between them. The length of the CDR3 is 14 residues. The CDR3 is CASSPATLNQPQHF. The DNA for the CDR3 is TGCGCCAGCAGCCCCGCGACCTTAAATCAGCCCCAGCATTTT.

The chain joins TRBV9 to TRBJ2-3; 8 positions agree with TRBD2. This CDR3 comprises 16 residues. The V gene end was trimmed by 0 bases and the J gene end by 2 bases; junction bases not matched to a gene: 5. Germline V gives CDR1 SGDLS, CDR2 YYNGEE. CDR3 nucleotide sequence: TGTGCCAGCAGCGTAGGTGGCGGGGGGCCCACAGATACGCAGTATTTT. Amino acid sequence: CASSVGGGGPTDTQYF.

The chain couples TRBV6-1 to TRBJ1-2, with D maybe TRBD1 (6 bases). V lost 5 bases to trimming and J lost 8 bases, with 21 bases between them. This CDR3 spans 15 amino acids. In germline, CDR1 is MNHNS, CDR2 SASEGT. For the CDR3, the DNA is TGTGCCAGCAGTCCATCTTATAGGGGGTTGGAAGGCTACACCTTC. As protein: CASSPSYRGLEGYTF.

The V call is TRBV2, the J call TRBJ1-2; D is unresolved. Between the trimmed V and J ends, which lost 4 bases and 0 bases, there was a span of 9 bases. Germline CDR1 is SNHLY and CDR2 is FYNNEI. The CDR3 is 14 amino acids. The CDR3 DNA follows: TGTGCCAGCAGTGCCCAGAGAGCTAACTATGGCTACACCTTC. Translation: CASSAQRANYGYTF.

This clone was counted a single time. The chain joins TRBV6-1 to TRBJ1-1; D ambiguous. This CDR3 is 13 amino acids long. Trimming stripped 3 bases from V and 5 bases from J, with 10 bases between. The germline V gene encodes CDR1 MNHNS and CDR2 SASEGT. The chain's CDR3 is CASSDTVRTEAFF. In DNA, the CDR3 is TGTGCCAGCAGTGACACAGTGAGAACTGAAGCTTTCTTT.

This clone was found once. The chain couples TRBV10-3 to TRBJ2-1, with a possible D match to TRBD1 (6 bases). Per the germline V gene, CDR1 is ENHRY and CDR2 is SYGVKD. This CDR3 is 15 amino acids long. Trimming removed 2 bases from V and 8 bases from J, with 16 bases in between. This CDR3 reads CAISEITRQDHEQFF. CDR3 coding DNA: TGTGCCATCAGTGAGATAACCCGACAGGACCATGAGCAGTTCTTC.

This clone was seen ten or more times. The chain has TRBV29-1 and TRBJ1-2; TRBD1 might be the D (6 bases). CDR3 length: 13 residues. Trimming cost V 7 bases and J 4 bases, with 16 bases left between them. Per germline, CDR1 SQVTM and CDR2 ANQGSEA. CDR3 bases: TGCAGCGGTTTGTTGGGGGCAAGCTATGGCTACACCTTC. As protein: CSGLLGASYGYTF.

The chain links TRBV5-1 to TRBJ2-7; the D gene is possibly TRBD2 (6 bases). V was shortened by 1 base and J by 2 bases, with 7 bases between the two germline ends. This CDR3 region has 13 residues. Germline CDR1 and CDR2: SGHRS and YFSETQ. The CDR3 loop is CASSLREAYEQYF. In DNA form, the CDR3 reads TGCGCCAGCAGCTTGAGGGAGGCCTACGAGCAGTACTTC.

V is TRBV6-6 and J is TRBJ1-4; 11 bases are shared with TRBD1. V gave up 5 bases and J gave up 7 bases; unmatched junction bases: 3. Germline V gives CDR1 MNHNY, CDR2 SVGAGI (reference sequence). There are 14 residues in the CDR3. The CDR3 region has the DNA TGTGCCAGCAGTCCTGGGACAGGGGGTGAAAAACTGTTTTTT. Amino acid sequence: CASSPGTGGEKLFF.

The rearrangement links TRBV5-6 to TRBJ2-1; 9 bases fit TRBD1. The CDR3 extends over 15 amino acids. J lost 7 bases, V lost 0 bases, and 5 bases had no gene match. Germline-derived CDR1 and CDR2 are SGHDT and YYEEEE. Written as DNA, the CDR3 is TGTGCCAGCAGCTTGGGGACAGGGGTTTGGAATGAGCAGTTCTTC. It encodes CASSLGTGVWNEQFF.

This chain links TRBV7-7 with TRBJ2-7; 10 bases are a match to TRBD1. The CDR3 extends over 14 amino acids. Germline CDR1 reads SSHAT; CDR2 reads FNYEAQ (reference sequence). The J segment lost 5 bases and the V segment lost 5 bases, leaving 6 bases of the junction unmatched. For the CDR3, the DNA is TGTGCCAGCAGCCCCGGGACAGGGGTGAACGAGCAGTACTTC. It encodes CASSPGTGVNEQYF.